Each of the 17 T cell receptor beta chains below was sequenced from the same sample in a study of early stage breast cancer tumors. Profiled with immunoSEQ multiplex PCR; TCRdb holds only in-frame clones, not every one. Among roughly 30,000 clones listed, about three fifths were seen once. The sample taken for sequencing was breast tumor tissue. These receptors were obtained from a person in their fifties with breast cancer.

The V and J genes are TRBV20-1 and TRBJ2-7; D remains ambiguous. Germline loops: CDR1 DFQATT, CDR2 SNEGSKA (reference sequence). V was pared by 6 bases and J by 4 bases, with 10 bases between. CDR3 length: 11 residues. The CDR3 DNA reads as TGCAGTGCCGCTATGGAGTACGAGCAGTACTTC. Protein: CSAAMEYEQYF.

This rearrangement joins TRBV30 to TRBJ2-7, with a weak D call TRBD2 (6 bases). The CDR3 spans 13 residues. V was cut by 3 bases and J by 4 bases, with 13 bases left in between. Germline-derived CDR1 and CDR2 are GTSNPN and SVGIG (reference sequence). Written as DNA, the CDR3 is TGTGCCTGGAGGCCGGGGGAACCTTACGAGCAGTACTTC. Its translation is CAWRPGEPYEQYF. The entire variable domain, with the rest obtained from reference TRBV30 and TRBJ2-7, is as follows: SQTIHQWPATLVQPVGSPLSLECTVEGTSNPNLYWYRQAAGRGLQLLFYSVGIGQISSEVPQNLSASRPQDRQFILSSKKLLLSDSGFYLCAWRPGEPYEQYFGPGTRLTVT.

The V call is TRBV2, the J call TRBJ1-1; D uncertain. The CDR3 sequence is 11 residues long. Germline V lookup: CDR1 SNHLY, CDR2 FYNNEI. The V gene lost 6 bases and the J gene lost 2 bases, with 4 bases spanning the gap. CDR3 loop: CASRANTEAFF. The CDR3 region has the DNA TGTGCCAGCAGAGCAAACACTGAAGCTTTCTTT.

The table lists this clone with a count of one. CDR3 bases: TGTGCCAGCAGTCCCCGGCTAGGCAGGCAAGAGACCCAGTACTTC. It yields the protein CASSPRLGRQETQYF. This chain uses TRBV2 with TRBJ2-5; D is uncertain. V dropped 5 bases and J dropped 2 bases, with 15 bases sitting between them. Germline values: CDR1 SNHLY, CDR2 FYNNEI. This CDR3 has 15 amino acids.

The chain links TRBV25-1 to TRBJ2-3; the D gene is possibly TRBD2 (6 bases). The CDR3 totals 18 residues. Germline V gene data show CDR1 as MGHDK and CDR2 as SYGVNS. V gave up 6 bases and J gave up 2 bases, with 24 bases separating them. CDR3 region: CASSPAGSREWVTDTQYF. CDR3 in DNA: TGTGCCAGCAGCCCCGCGGGGTCACGGGAGTGGGTCACAGATACGCAGTATTTT.

V gene TRBV19 combines with J gene TRBJ2-7; 7 bases line up with TRBD2. The CDR3 runs to 13 residues. Looked up from germline, CDR1 is LNHDA and CDR2 is SQIVND (reference sequence). The V and J ends lost 5 bases and 6 bases, in that order; junction bases with no gene match: 7. This CDR3 is CASSRREIGEQYF. The DNA of the CDR3 is TGTGCCAGTAGTCGGCGGGAGATTGGCGAGCAGTACTTC. The variable domain in full, with the rest retrieved from reference TRBV19 and TRBJ2-7, is DGGITQSPKYLFRKEGQNVTLSCEQNLNHDAMYWYRQDPGQGLRLIYYSQIVNDFQKGDIAEGYSVSREKKESFPLTVTSAQKNPTAFYLCASSRREIGEQYFGPGTRLTVT.

The genes are TRBV5-1 and TRBJ1-6; D call uncertain. The CDR3 sequence is 15 residues long. CDR1 is SGHRS and CDR2 is YFSETQ in the germline V gene. Trimming shortened V by 0 bases and J by 6 bases, and 10 bases separated the two germline ends. The CDR3 region has the DNA TGCGCCAGCAGCTTGGATTCGCCGGGTAATTCACCCCTCCACTTT. Its translation: CASSLDSPGNSPLHF. Looking up the rest from reference TRBV5-1 and TRBJ1-6 gives the full variable domain: KAGVTQTPRYLIKTRGQQVTLSCSPISGHRSVSWYQQTPGQGLQFLFEYFSETQRNKGNFPGRFSGRQFSNSRSEMNVSTLELGDSALYLCASSLDSPGNSPLHFGNGTRLTVT.

A few counts support this clone. The chain carries TRBV11-2 and TRBJ1-2; tentative D call: TRBD1 (6 bases). The CDR3 has 15 amino acids. V was shortened by 1 base and J by 1 base, with 10 bases between the two germline ends. CDR1 is SGHAT and CDR2 is FQNNGV in the germline V gene. As DNA, the CDR3 is TGTGCCAGCAGCTTAGCCGGGACAATTAACTATGGCTACACCTTC. Translation: CASSLAGTINYGYTF.

This clone was detected once. The CDR3 loop reads CASNFRDRGRGYEGYTF. CDR3 in DNA: TGTGCCAGCAACTTCCGGGACAGGGGGCGCGGGTATGAGGGCTACACCTTC. The rearrangement links TRBV11-3 to TRBJ1-2, with 12 positions matching TRBD1. Germline assignment: CDR1 SGHNT and CDR2 YENEEA. CDR3 length: 17 amino acids. Trimming at V came to 7 bases and at J to 8 bases, leaving 17 bases not matched to a gene.

The rearrangement uses TRBV29-1 and TRBJ2-2, with 10 bases fitting TRBD2. Trimming at V came to 4 bases and at J to 3 bases, leaving 5 bases not matched to a gene. Germline-derived CDR1 and CDR2 are SQVTM and ANQGSEA. The CDR3 extends over 15 amino acids. The CDR3 here is CSVAPLAGDTGELFF. CDR3 nucleotide sequence: TGCAGCGTTGCCCCCCTAGCGGGAGACACCGGGGAGCTGTTTTTT.

This CDR3 is CASSLEGGLYNEQFF. The CDR3 nucleotides are TGTGCCAGCAGCTTAGAAGGGGGCCTATACAATGAGCAGTTCTTC. The chain recombines TRBV7-2 with TRBJ2-1; 7 bases map to TRBD1. Germline values: CDR1 SGHTA, CDR2 FQGNSA. V shed 1 base, J shed 4 bases, and the junction held 4 bases outside the gene matches. This CDR3 is built from 15 residues.

V gene TRBV20-1 combines with J gene TRBJ1-2; a possible D gene is TRBD1 (5 bases). This CDR3 is built from 11 residues. The germline gives CDR1 DFQATT, CDR2 SNEGSKA (reference sequence). The V and J ends lost 4 bases and 4 bases respectively, with 7 bases between them. CDR3 loop: CSATGTYGYTF. The CDR3 DNA sequence: TGCAGTGCTACTGGGACCTATGGCTACACCTTC.

The chain couples TRBV2 to TRBJ1-5; TRBD1 might be the D (5 bases). The CDR3 length is 15 residues. CDR1 and CDR2 (germline): SNHLY, FYNNEI. V was pared by 3 bases and J by 3 bases, with 12 bases between. The DNA for the CDR3 is TGTGCCAGCAGTGATCTAGCAGGGTACAATCAGCCCCAGCATTTT. It yields the protein CASSDLAGYNQPQHF.

A few counts support this clone. The gene calls are TRBV15 and TRBJ1-1; maybe TRBD1 (5 bases). V was clipped by 1 base and J by 4 bases, with 10 bases between them. This CDR3 is built from 14 residues. The germline V gene encodes CDR1 LNHNV and CDR2 YYDKDF (reference sequence). DNA of the CDR3: TGTGCCACCAGCAGAGCAGGGATGGGCACTGAAGCTTTCTTT. This translates into CATSRAGMGTEAFF.

The V call is TRBV6-5, the J call TRBJ2-2; 8 nucleotides agree with TRBD2. Germline CDR1 and CDR2: MNHEY and SVGAGI. The CDR3 spans 15 residues. The V segment lost 6 bases and the J segment 2 bases; nucleotides outside the gene matches: 5. CDR3 protein: CASRSSGANTGELFF. DNA of the CDR3: TGTGCCAGCAGAAGTAGCGGGGCCAACACCGGGGAGCTGTTTTTT.

V usage is TRBV7-2 and J usage is TRBJ2-1; TRBD2 aligns across 7 bases. Germline V gene lookup returns CDR1 SGHTA and CDR2 FQGNSA. The CDR3 is 13 amino acids. V trimming: 3 bases; J trimming: 4 bases; junction bases outside the gene matches: 0. CDR3 bases: TGTGCCAGCAGCTTCGGGGGGTACAATGAGCAGTTCTTC. It codes for CASSFGGYNEQFF.

This chain connects TRBV18 to TRBJ1-2; a possible D gene is TRBD1 (5 bases). Trimming left V 2 bases short and J 8 bases short, with 12 bases between. The CDR3 contains 13 residues. In germline, CDR1 is KGHSH, CDR2 LQKENI. CDR3 sequence reads: CASSPNQGDGYTF. DNA for the CDR3: TGTGCCAGCTCACCAAACCAAGGGGACGGCTACACCTTC. Filled out from reference TRBV18 and TRBJ1-2, the complete variable domain reads NAGVMQNPRHLVRRRGQEARLRCSPMKGHSHVYWYRQLPEEGLKFMVYLQKENIIDESGMPKERFSAEFPKEGPSILRIQQVVRGDSAAYFCASSPNQGDGYTFGSGTRLTVV.